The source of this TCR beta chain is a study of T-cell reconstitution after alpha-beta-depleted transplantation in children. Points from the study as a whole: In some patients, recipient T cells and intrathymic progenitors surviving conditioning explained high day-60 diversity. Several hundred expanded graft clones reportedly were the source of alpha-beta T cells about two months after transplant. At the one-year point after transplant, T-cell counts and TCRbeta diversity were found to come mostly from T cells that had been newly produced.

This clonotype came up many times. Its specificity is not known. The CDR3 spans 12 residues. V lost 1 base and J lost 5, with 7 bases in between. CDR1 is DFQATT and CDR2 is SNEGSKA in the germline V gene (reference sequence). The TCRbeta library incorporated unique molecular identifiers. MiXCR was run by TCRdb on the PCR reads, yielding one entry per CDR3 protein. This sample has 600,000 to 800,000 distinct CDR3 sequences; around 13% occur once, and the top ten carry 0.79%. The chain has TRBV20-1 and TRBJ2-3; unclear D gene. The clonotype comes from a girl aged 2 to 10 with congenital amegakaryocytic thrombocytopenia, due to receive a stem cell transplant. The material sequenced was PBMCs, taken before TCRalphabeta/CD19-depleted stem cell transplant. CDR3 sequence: CSARAPLDTQYF. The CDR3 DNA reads TGCAGTGCTAGAGCCCCCCTAGATACGCAGTATTTT.